This T cell receptor (beta chain) was observed in a study of blood T cell repertoires in COVID-19. Whole-study context: PBMCs, B-cell-depleted T cells, or T cells provided the cDNA or gDNA that made up the material.

Authors' processing steps: Cell counts per sample came from amplifying reference gene primers. Profiling relied on immunoSEQ multiplex PCR, and the TCRdb table lists in-frame clones only, not all of them. That table gives V, J and clone size, and the DNA gave D and trimming. This sample has a few hundred thousand clones, with 70% to 90% found just once. The specimen sequenced was peripheral blood. The sequence was collected from a woman in her forties or fifties who had recovered from COVID-19.

CDR3 in DNA: TGTGCCAGCAGCGGACGACAGGGGGATAGCACAGATACGCAGTATTTT. This encodes CASSGRQGDSTDTQYF. This sequence joins TRBV7-2 and TRBJ2-3; TRBD1 matches 9 bases. V was clipped by 5 bases and J by 0 bases; unmatched bases: 6. The CDR3 contains 16 residues. Germline V CDR1 and CDR2: SGHTA, FQGNSA.